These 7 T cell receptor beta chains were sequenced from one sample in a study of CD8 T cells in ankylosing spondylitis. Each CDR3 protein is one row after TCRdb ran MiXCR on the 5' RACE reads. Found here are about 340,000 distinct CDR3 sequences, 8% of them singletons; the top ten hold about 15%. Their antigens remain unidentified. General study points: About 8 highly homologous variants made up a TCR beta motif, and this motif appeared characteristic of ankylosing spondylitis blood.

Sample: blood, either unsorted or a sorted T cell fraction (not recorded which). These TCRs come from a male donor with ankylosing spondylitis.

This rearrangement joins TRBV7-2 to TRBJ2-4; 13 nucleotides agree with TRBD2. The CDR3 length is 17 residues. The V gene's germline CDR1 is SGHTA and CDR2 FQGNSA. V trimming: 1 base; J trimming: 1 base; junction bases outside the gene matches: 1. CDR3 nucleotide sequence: TGTGCCAGCAGCTTAGGGGGACTAGCGGGGGCCAAAAACATTCAGTACTTC. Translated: CASSLGGLAGAKNIQYF.

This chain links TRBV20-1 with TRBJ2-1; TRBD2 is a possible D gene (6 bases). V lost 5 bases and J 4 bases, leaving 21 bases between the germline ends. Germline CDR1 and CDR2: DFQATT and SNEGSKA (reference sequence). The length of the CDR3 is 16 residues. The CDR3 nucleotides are TGCAGTGCTCGAAAGTCACTAGCTTCATCGTACAATGAGCAGTTCTTC. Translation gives CSARKSLASSYNEQFF.

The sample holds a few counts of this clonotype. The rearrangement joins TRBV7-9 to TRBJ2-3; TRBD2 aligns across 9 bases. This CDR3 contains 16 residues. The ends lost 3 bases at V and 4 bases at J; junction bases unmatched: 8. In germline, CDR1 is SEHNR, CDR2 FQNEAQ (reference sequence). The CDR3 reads CASSFSSGSVADTQYF. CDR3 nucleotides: TGTGCCAGCAGCTTTAGTAGCGGGAGTGTAGCAGATACGCAGTATTTT.

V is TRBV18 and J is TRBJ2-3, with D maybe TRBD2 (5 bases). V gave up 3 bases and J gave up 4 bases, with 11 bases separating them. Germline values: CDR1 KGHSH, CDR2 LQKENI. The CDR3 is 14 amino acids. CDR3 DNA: TGTGCCAGCTCACCCTTTGGGAGATCAGATACGCAGTATTTT. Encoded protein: CASSPFGRSDTQYF.

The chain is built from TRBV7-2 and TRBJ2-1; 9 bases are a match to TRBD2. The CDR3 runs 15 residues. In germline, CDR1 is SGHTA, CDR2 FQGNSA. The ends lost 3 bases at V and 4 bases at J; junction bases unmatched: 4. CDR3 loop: CASSFSGSYYNEQFF. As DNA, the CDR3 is TGTGCCAGCAGCTTTAGCGGGAGTTATTACAATGAGCAGTTCTTC.

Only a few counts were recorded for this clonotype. CDR3 nucleotides: TGCAGTGCTAGAGGGGCAGTAGATACGCAGTATTTT. It translates to CSARGAVDTQYF. This sequence joins TRBV20-1 and TRBJ2-3; D call uncertain. Germline CDR1 reads DFQATT; CDR2 reads SNEGSKA (reference sequence). The CDR3 is 12 residues long. Trimming took 1 base from V and 5 from J, leaving 7 bases between them.

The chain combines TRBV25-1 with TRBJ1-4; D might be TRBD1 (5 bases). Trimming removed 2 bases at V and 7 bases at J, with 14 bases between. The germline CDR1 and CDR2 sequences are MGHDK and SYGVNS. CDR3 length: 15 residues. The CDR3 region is CASSEGFRAGEKLFF. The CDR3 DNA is TGTGCCAGCAGTGAAGGGTTCAGGGCGGGTGAAAAACTGTTTTTT.